This T cell receptor beta chain is drawn from a study of CD8+CD57+ T cells in acquired aplastic anemia (dated by TCRdb to about 2018). In terms of the full investigation: A mean of approximately 3 ug of DNA, ranging from roughly 0.19 to 27.4 ug, was extracted from sorted CD4+ and CD8+ cells.

Based on the germline V gene, the CDR1 and CDR2 sequences are SGHVS and FNYEAQ. V and J are truncated by 3 bases and 1 base respectively, leaving an intervening sequence of 5 bases. The CDR3 runs 13 residues from the cysteine to the phenylalanine. The retained sequence is limited to the CDR3, 39 bases, with the frame set at the first base. TCR repertoires of sorted CD4+ and CD8+ blood T cells from severe aplastic anemia patients and healthy subjects were deep-sequenced in the study. Ficoll-Paque density gradient centrifugation was used to isolate peripheral blood mononuclear cells. CD4+ and CD8+ T cells were sorted by FACS or magnetic beads before DNA extraction. Broader findings and caveats from the paper: Patients and healthy controls showed no significant difference in CD8+ Simpson's diversity (P=0.060). Roughly 29 CD8+ CDR3 sequences were shared between patients and controls but appeared highly expressed in patients and within their immunodominant clones.

Genomic DNA served as template for TCR beta VDJ combination and CDR3 sequence profiling. An Illumina HiSeq 2000 was the platform used for TCR repertoire sequencing. Per the original workflow: Repertoires were assessed using TRBV/TRBJ rearrangement plots, CDR3 size and DJ length profiles, and Simpson's diversity index. The immunodominant clone was defined as the most abundant DNA sequence in deep sequencing data. CDR3 amino acid sequences were screened for sharing across subjects and were compared with published repertoires and the VDJdb database. The public sequencing data were trimmed at Q25 with fastp and processed into clonotypes with MiXCR by TCRdb, which kept only in-frame beta chains. When rows share a CDR3 protein, they turn into one entry using the most common DNA and genes. The V and J calls were not made by the authors but by TCRdb's processing. This sample has 150,000 to 200,000 distinct CDR3 sequences in its table, and 64% of those were observed once. 35% to 55% of the sample is held by the ten biggest clonotypes.

Note on this clonotype: What this receptor recognizes is not known. Base-call qualities are not available, and no considerably larger clone is one nucleotide away.

The source of this sequence is a human donor with severe aplastic anemia or a healthy control (not recorded which). Sequences were obtained from sorted CD4+, CD8+, or CD8+CD57+ T cells (not recorded which) from PBMCs. The rearrangement combines TRBV7-6 with TRBJ2-3, with the D gene call left open. The nucleotide sequence reads as follows: TGTGCCAGCAGCTTTTCTCGCACAGATACGCAGTATTTT. It is translated as CASSFSRTDTQYF.